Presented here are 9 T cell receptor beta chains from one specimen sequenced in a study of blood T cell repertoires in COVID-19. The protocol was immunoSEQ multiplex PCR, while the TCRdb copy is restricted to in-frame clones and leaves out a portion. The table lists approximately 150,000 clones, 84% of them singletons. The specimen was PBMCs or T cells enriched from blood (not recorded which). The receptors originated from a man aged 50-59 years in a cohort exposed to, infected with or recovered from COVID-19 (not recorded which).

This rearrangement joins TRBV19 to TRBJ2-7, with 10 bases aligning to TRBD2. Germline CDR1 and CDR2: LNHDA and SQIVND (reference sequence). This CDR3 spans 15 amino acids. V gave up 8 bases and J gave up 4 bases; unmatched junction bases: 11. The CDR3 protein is CASGFGLAESYEQYF. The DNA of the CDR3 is TGTGCCAGTGGGTTTGGACTAGCGGAATCGTACGAGCAGTACTTC.

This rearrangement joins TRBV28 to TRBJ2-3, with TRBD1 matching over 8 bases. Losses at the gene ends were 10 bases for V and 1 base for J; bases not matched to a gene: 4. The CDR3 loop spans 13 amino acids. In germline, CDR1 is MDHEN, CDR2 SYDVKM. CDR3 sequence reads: CANSGQGTDTQYF. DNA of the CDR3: TGTGCCAACTCGGGACAGGGCACAGATACGCAGTATTTT. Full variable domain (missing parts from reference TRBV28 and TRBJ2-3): DVKVTQSSRYLVKRTGEKVFLECVQDMDHENMFWYRQDPGLGLRLIYFSYDVKMKEKGDIPEGYSVSREKKERFSLILESASTNQTSMYLCANSGQGTDTQYFGPGTRLTVL.

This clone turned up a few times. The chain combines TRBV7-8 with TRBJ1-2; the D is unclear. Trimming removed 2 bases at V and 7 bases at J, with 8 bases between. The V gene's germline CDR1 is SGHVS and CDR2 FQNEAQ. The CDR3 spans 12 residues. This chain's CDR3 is CASSLSFSGYTF. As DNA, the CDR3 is TGTGCCAGCAGCTTATCTTTCTCTGGCTACACCTTC.

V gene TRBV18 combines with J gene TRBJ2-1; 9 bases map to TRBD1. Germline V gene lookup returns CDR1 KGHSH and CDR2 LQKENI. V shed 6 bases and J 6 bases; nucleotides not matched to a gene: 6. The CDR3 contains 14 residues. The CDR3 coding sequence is TGTGCCAGCTCTAAGGGGACAGGGAGCAATGAGCAGTTCTTC. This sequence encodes CASSKGTGSNEQFF. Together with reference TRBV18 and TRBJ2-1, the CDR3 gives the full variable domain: NAGVMQNPRHLVRRRGQEARLRCSPMKGHSHVYWYRQLPEEGLKFMVYLQKENIIDESGMPKERFSAEFPKEGPSILRIQQVVRGDSAAYFCASSKGTGSNEQFFGPGTRLTVL.

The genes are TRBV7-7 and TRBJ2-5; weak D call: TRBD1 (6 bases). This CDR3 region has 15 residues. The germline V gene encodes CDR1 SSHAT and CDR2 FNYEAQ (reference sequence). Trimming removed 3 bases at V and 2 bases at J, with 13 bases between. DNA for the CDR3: TGTGCCAGCAGCTTCTTGGTAGGGACACAAGAGACCCAGTACTTC. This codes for CASSFLVGTQETQYF.

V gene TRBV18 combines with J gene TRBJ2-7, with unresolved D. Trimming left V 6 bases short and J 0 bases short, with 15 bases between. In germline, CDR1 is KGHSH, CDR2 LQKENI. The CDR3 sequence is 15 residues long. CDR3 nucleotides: TGTGCCAGCTCCCCGAGTAGAGACTCCTCCTACGAGCAGTACTTC. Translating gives CASSPSRDSSYEQYF.

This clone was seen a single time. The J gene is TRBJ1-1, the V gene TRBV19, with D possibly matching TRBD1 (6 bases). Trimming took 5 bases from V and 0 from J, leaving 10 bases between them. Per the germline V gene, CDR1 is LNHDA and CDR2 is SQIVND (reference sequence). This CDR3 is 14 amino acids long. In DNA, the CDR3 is TGTGCCAGTAGTGGCGGGGGCCTGAACACTGAAGCTTTCTTT. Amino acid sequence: CASSGGGLNTEAFF.

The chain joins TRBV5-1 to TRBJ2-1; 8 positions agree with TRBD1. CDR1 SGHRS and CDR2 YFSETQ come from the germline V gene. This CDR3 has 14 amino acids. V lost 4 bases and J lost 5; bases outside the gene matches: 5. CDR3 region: CASSLVGQDNEQFF. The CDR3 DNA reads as TGCGCCAGCAGCCTAGTGGGACAGGACAATGAGCAGTTCTTC.

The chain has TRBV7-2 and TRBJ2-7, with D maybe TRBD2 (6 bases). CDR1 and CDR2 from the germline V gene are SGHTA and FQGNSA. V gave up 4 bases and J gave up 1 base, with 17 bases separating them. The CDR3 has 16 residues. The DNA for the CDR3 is TGTGCCAGCAGCTCCGATGGAGGACTACCTTCCTACGAGCAGTACTTC. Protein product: CASSSDGGLPSYEQYF.